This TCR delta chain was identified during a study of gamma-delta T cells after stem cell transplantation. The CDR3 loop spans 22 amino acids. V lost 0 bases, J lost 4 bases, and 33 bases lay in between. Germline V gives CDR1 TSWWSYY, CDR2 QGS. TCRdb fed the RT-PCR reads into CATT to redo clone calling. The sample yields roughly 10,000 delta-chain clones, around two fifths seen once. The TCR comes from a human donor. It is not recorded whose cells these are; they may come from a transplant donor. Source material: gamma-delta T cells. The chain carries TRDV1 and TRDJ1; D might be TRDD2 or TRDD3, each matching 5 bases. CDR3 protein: CALGELGPVRGGDFQEGDKLIF. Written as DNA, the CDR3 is TGTGCTCTTGGGGAACTAGGGCCTGTCCGTGGTGGGGACTTCCAGGAGGGCGATAAACTCATCTTT.